A single sample is the source of the 2 T cell receptor beta chains below, sequenced in a study of beta chain features in type 1 diabetes. Overall study results and limits: Type 1 diabetes patients had TCRB CDR3s that were shorter (moderately but significantly so) in all four CD4+ subsets.

Expressed TCRB transcripts got sequenced, as all isolated RNA was reverse transcribed. Only in-frame clones appear in the TCRdb table, and some are missing; sequencing was by immunoSEQ multiplex PCR. The sample records hundreds of thousands of clones, about 14% being singletons. For these TCRs, the target antigens are not known. Specimen: naive CD4+ T cells from blood. Receptor source: a man younger than 30 with type 1 diabetes.

The chain couples TRBV18 to TRBJ2-5, with TRBD2 identical over 8 bases. Germline V CDR1 and CDR2: KGHSH, LQKENI. The ends lost 3 bases at V and 4 bases at J; junction bases unmatched: 4. CDR3 size: 14 residues. The CDR3 region has the DNA TGTGCCAGCTCACCGAGCGGGGGAGGAGAGACCCAGTACTTC. Its protein is CASSPSGGGETQYF.

The J gene is TRBJ2-4, the V gene TRBV29-1; a possible D gene is TRBD2 (6 bases). This CDR3 contains 12 residues. V dropped 6 bases and J dropped 11 bases, with 17 bases sitting between them. CDR1 and CDR2 from the germline V gene are SQVTM and ANQGSEA. DNA of the CDR3: TGCAGCGTGGGGACTCCGGCGACCGTTCAGTACTTC. It is translated as CSVGTPATVQYF.